The entry below gives a single T cell receptor (beta chain) sequence along with its context. The data were produced by immunoSEQ multiplex PCR, yet TCRdb's version contains in-frame clones alone and is incomplete. The data hold about 97,000 clones, with 70% to 90% observed a single time. This record belongs to a study of T cell responses to AZD1222 COVID-19 vaccine. Study in general: Analysis merged second doses at about 4 or about 12 weeks.

Germline V gives CDR1 MDHEN, CDR2 SYDVKM. This CDR3 has 15 residues. V lost 6 bases and J 0 bases, leaving 11 bases between the germline ends. Material: peripheral blood, obtained on day 0 of AZD1222 vaccination. The receptor's source is an adult in good health. The chain combines TRBV28 with TRBJ1-4; D unclear. The chain's CDR3 is CASRKYGATNEKLFF. The CDR3 region has the DNA TGTGCCAGCAGAAAATACGGTGCAACTAATGAAAAACTGTTTTTT.